This T cell receptor (beta chain) was sequenced for a study of early T cells in non-severe SARS-CoV-2 infection. Whole-study results and caveats: VDJdb matching, biased toward anti-spike CD8 responses, missed private and CD4 specificities.

Each CDR3 protein gets one entry after TCRdb re-called the 5' RACE reads with MiXCR. The sample gives around 30,000 distinct CDR3 sequences, approximately 5.3% of which show up once; 10% to 15% is in the top ten. CDR1 and CDR2 (germline): LGHDT, YNNKEL (reference sequence). Trimming shortened V by 5 bases and J by 1 base, and 10 bases separated the two germline ends. The CDR3 is made up of 14 amino acids. This clonotype was detected only a few times. Its cognate antigen is unknown. The V and J genes are TRBV3-1 and TRBJ2-3, with D maybe TRBD1 (5 bases). The sequence derives from an adult who was a healthcare worker with PCR-confirmed SARS-CoV-2 infection or an uninfected control (not recorded which). Sequenced input: whole blood. This CDR3 reads CASSAGFGTDTQYF. As DNA, the CDR3 is TGTGCCAGCAGCGCAGGGTTCGGCACAGATACGCAGTATTTT.